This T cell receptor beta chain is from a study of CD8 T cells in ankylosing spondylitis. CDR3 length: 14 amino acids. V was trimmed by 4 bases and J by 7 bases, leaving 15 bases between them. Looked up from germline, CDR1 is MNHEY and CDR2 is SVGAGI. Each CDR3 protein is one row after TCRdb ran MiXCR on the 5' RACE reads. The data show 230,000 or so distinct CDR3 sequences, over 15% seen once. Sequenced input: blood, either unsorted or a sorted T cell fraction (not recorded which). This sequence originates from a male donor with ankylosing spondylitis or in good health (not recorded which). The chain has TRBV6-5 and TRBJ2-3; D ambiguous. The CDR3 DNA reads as TGTGCCAGCAGTTCTGTCTTAGACCGTTATACGCAGTATTTT. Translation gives CASSSVLDRYTQYF.